This T cell receptor beta chain is from a study of T cell repertoires in cytomegalovirus infection. A single record per CDR3 protein comes from TCRdb applying MiXCR to the reads. The sample lists 110,000 to 150,000 distinct CDR3 sequences, about 6.3% seen once, with under 20% in the top ten. The CDR3 is made up of 15 amino acids. Germline-derived CDR1 and CDR2 are SGHDN and FVKESK. V lost 3 bases and J lost 1, with 12 bases in between. Regarding the study as a whole: HLA-C-restricted CMV clonotypes gave the most frequent clonotype in two of eight donors. Identification of carriers of CMV plus the relevant HLA was performed using cumulative public TCR beta family frequency.

About this clonotype: What it binds is unknown.

The chain uses TRBV14 and TRBJ2-5; perhaps TRBD2 as D (5 bases). Input material: PBMCs. The TCR sequence derives from a human donor in good health (CMV status not recorded). Some clones in this sample may be carry-over from other donors' samples. The CDR3 is CASSQDGIIQETQYF. The DNA for the CDR3 is TGTGCCAGCAGCCAGGACGGGATAATCCAAGAGACCCAGTACTTC.